Detailed here is one T cell receptor (beta chain). CDR3 length: 17 amino acids. Germline CDR1 is MNHEY and CDR2 is SVGEGT. Germline trimming cut 3 bases from V and 0 bases from J; bases unmatched to any gene: 9. The data derive from a study of blood T cell repertoires in COVID-19. Sequenced by immunoSEQ multiplex PCR; TCRdb stores in-frame clones only, minus some. Of 150,000 to 200,000 clones in the sample, roughly 90% are singletons; the top ten hold 18%. The source material was peripheral blood. The rearrangement joins TRBV6-2 or TRBV6-3 to TRBJ1-1; 8 bases fit TRBD1. The sequence was obtained from a man aged 55 to 70 with active or convalescent COVID-19. CDR3 amino acids: CASSYNRGGVMNTEAFF. The DNA for the CDR3 is TGTGCCAGCAGTTATAACAGGGGGGGAGTCATGAACACTGAAGCTTTCTTT.